What follows describes a single TCR beta chain. These data come from a study of cytomegalovirus exposure and HLA in healthy donors. 60 Vbeta and 13 Jbeta primers were used in PCR. The table came from immunoSEQ multiplex PCR; TCRdb's copy has only in-frame clones and leaves some out. The sample has under 130,000 clones, about 83% seen once. With V trimmed by 5 bases and J by 7 bases, 7 bases remained unmatched. CDR3 length: 14 amino acids. Germline assignment: CDR1 SGHNT and CDR2 YENEEA. What was sequenced was PBMCs. This TCR was recovered from a man aged 18 to 30 in good health and CMV-seronegative. V is TRBV11-3 and J is TRBJ2-1; 8 bases map to TRBD2. CDR3 protein: CASSLERERNEQFF. The DNA of the CDR3 is TGTGCCAGCAGCCTCGAGCGGGAGAGGAATGAGCAGTTCTTC.